These T cell receptor beta chains were read from a single sample in a study of regulatory T cells in long-lasting Graves disease. TCRdb independently ran MiXCR on the multiplex PCR reads; one entry per CDR3 protein. The sample records some 440,000 distinct CDR3 sequences, less than 25% being singletons. Sequenced here: peripheral blood mononuclear cells (PBMCs), sampled when the disease was refractory, from a patient treated with antithyroid drugs. The receptor source for this set is a female donor with Graves disease. Both conserved end residues are part of each CDR3. D genes are given only for firm matches. The size entry is marked missing in some rows and otherwise reads once, few, many or a size class.

j_call: TRBJ2-2
d_call: NA
clone_size: NA
v_call: TRBV30
cdr3_aa: CAWSVGNTGELFF
cdr3_nt: TGTGCCTGGAGTGTTGGGAACACCGGGGAGCTGTTTTTT

j_call: TRBJ2-6
d_call: NA
clone_size: NA
v_call: TRBV28
cdr3_aa: CASSFGRASSGANVLTF
cdr3_nt: TGTGCCAGCAGTTTCGGCAGAGCAAGCTCTGGGGCCAACGTCCTGACTTTC

j_call: TRBJ1-5
d_call: NA
clone_size: few
v_call: TRBV28
cdr3_aa: CASREGVSNQPQHF
cdr3_nt: TGTGCCAGCAGGGAGGGGGTGAGCAATCAGCCCCAGCATTTT

j_call: TRBJ1-5
d_call: NA
clone_size: few
v_call: TRBV6-2/TRBV6-3
cdr3_aa: CASSYRPGQPQHF
cdr3_nt: TGTGCCAGCAGTTACAGGCCAGGACAGCCCCAGCATTTT

j_call: TRBJ2-3
d_call: NA
clone_size: many
v_call: TRBV12-3/TRBV12-4
cdr3_aa: CASSLYLRTDTQYF
cdr3_nt: TGTGCCAGCAGTTTATATCTTAGAACAGATACGCAGTATTTT

j_call: TRBJ2-7
d_call: NA
clone_size: few
v_call: TRBV30
cdr3_aa: CAWTHRSYSYEQYF
cdr3_nt: TGTGCCTGGACCCACCGATCTTACTCCTACGAGCAGTACTTC

j_call: TRBJ1-5
d_call: NA
clone_size: few
v_call: TRBV20-1
cdr3_aa: CSARVGNTRGYSNQPQHF
cdr3_nt: TGCAGTGCTAGAGTTGGAAATACCAGGGGATATAGCAATCAGCCCCAGCATTTT

j_call: TRBJ1-1
d_call: NA
clone_size: NA
v_call: TRBV5-1
cdr3_aa: CASSLEAGRMNTEAFF
cdr3_nt: TGCGCCAGCAGCTTGGAGGCAGGTCGAATGAACACTGAAGCTTTCTTT

j_call: TRBJ2-5
d_call: TRBD2
clone_size: NA
v_call: TRBV5-1
cdr3_aa: CASSGASGQETQYF
cdr3_nt: TGCGCCAGCAGCGGGGCTAGCGGCCAAGAGACCCAGTACTTC

j_call: TRBJ1-2
d_call: NA
clone_size: many
v_call: TRBV6-1
cdr3_aa: CASVGLLNYGYTF
cdr3_nt: TGTGCCAGCGTGGGACTCCTTAACTATGGCTACACCTTC

j_call: TRBJ1-5
d_call: NA
clone_size: many
v_call: TRBV28
cdr3_aa: CASSSGIKPQHF
cdr3_nt: TGTGCCAGCAGTTCAGGGATCAAGCCCCAGCATTTT

j_call: TRBJ1-6
d_call: NA
clone_size: many
v_call: TRBV6-1
cdr3_aa: CASSNNSPLHF
cdr3_nt: TGTGCCAGCAGCAACAATTCACCCCTCCACTTT

j_call: TRBJ2-7
d_call: TRBD1
clone_size: few
v_call: TRBV20-1
cdr3_aa: CSAETRDRGYEQYF
cdr3_nt: TGCAGTGCCGAAACACGGGACAGGGGCTACGAGCAGTACTTC

j_call: TRBJ2-7
d_call: NA
clone_size: many
v_call: TRBV7-9
cdr3_aa: CASSLYPRGRPPYEQYF
cdr3_nt: TGTGCCAGCAGCTTATATCCCCGTGGGAGACCTCCCTACGAGCAGTACTTC

j_call: TRBJ2-7
d_call: TRBD2
clone_size: NA
v_call: TRBV5-1
cdr3_aa: CASSLMASGTGEQYF
cdr3_nt: TGCGCCAGCAGCTTGATGGCTAGCGGGACGGGCGAGCAGTACTTC

j_call: TRBJ1-4
d_call: NA
clone_size: many
v_call: TRBV3-1
cdr3_aa: CASSPPLGEKLFF
cdr3_nt: TGTGCCAGCAGCCCTCCCTTGGGTGAAAAACTGTTTTTT